Following are 28 T cell receptor beta chains from one sample sequenced in a study of tumor and adjacent non-tumor tissue in lung cancer. The template was RNA from unsorted bulk tissue. More than 3 cm separated this lung sample from the edge of the tumor. TCRbeta libraries were built with three rounds of nested PCR, modified from ARM-PCR. TCRdb re-derived calls from the multiplex PCR reads in MiXCR, one entry per CDR3 protein. Altogether about 43,000 distinct CDR3 sequences are present, approximately 61% being singletons, with the ten largest covering under 60%. Sequencing was carried out using distant non-tumor lung tissue. All receptors come from a man between 45 and 60 years old with non-small cell lung cancer.

On this clonotype itself: One end of the junction varies from germline; a read error may be responsible. This chain links TRBV5-4 with TRBJ2-1, with TRBD2 matching over 7 bases. CDR3 length: 14 amino acids. Germline CDR1 and CDR2: SGHNT and YYREEE (reference sequence). This CDR3 is CASSSGTTGNEHFF. The DNA of the CDR3 is TGTGCAAGCAGCTCCGGGACTACTGGAAATGAGCATTTCTTC.

This clonotype came up many times. The rearrangement uses TRBV20-1 and TRBJ2-1; 10 positions match TRBD1. Germline V CDR1 and CDR2: DFQATT, SNEGSKA (reference sequence). This CDR3 has 15 residues. Trimming took 1 base from V and 4 from J; bases not matched to a gene: 4. CDR3 sequence: CSARVRDRGYNEQFF. The DNA for the CDR3 is TGCAGTGCTAGAGTGCGGGACAGGGGTTACAATGAGCAGTTCTTC.

This clonotype was found a few times. This likely comes from a read error, as the CDR3 has no conserved phenylalanine or tryptophan at its end. This chain uses TRBV6-1 with TRBJ1-2, with 9 bases that match TRBD1. The CDR3 spans 16 residues. CDR1 is MNHNS and CDR2 is SASEGT in the germline V gene. J gave up 5 bases and V 0 bases, and 7 bases lay outside the gene matches. The CDR3 loop reads CASSEAWDRVFYGYTC. The CDR3 DNA reads as TGTGCCAGCAGTGAAGCGTGGGACAGGGTTTTTTATGGCTACACCTGC.

As to this clonotype: One base away lies a much larger clone, so this may be a sequencing read error. The V gene is TRBV28, the J gene TRBJ1-5; the D is unclear. Between the trimmed V and J ends, which lost 9 bases and 6 bases, there was a span of 18 bases. This CDR3 has 14 amino acids. Germline V gene data show CDR1 as MDHEN and CDR2 as SYDVKM. The CDR3 protein is CARSPQILPQPQHF. CDR3 in DNA: TGTGCCAGGAGTCCCCAGATACTGCCTCAGCCCCAGCATTTT.

The J gene is TRBJ2-7, the V gene TRBV20-1; TRBD1 or TRBD2 may be the D gene (5 bases each). V lost 0 bases, J lost 2 bases, and 11 bases lay in between. CDR1 and CDR2 (germline): DFQATT, SNEGSKA (reference sequence). The CDR3 has 14 amino acids. The CDR3 protein is CSARDLRGTYEQYF. CDR3 bases: TGCAGTGCTAGAGATCTGAGGGGAACCTACGAGCAGTACTTC.

In the case of this clonotype: Its ends do not fully match the called genes, so a read error is possible. The chain employs TRBV12-3 or TRBV12-4 and TRBJ1-5; D gene unclear. CDR3 length equals 15 residues. Here the CDR3 reads CASSLAWSSNQPQLF. DNA of the CDR3: TGTGCCAGCAGTTTAGCCTGGAGTAGCAATCAGCCCCAGCTTTTT.

This clonotype has a count of ten or more. V gene TRBV28 combines with J gene TRBJ1-2; D possibly corresponds to TRBD1 (6 bases). Trimming cost V 5 bases and J 8 bases, with 21 bases left between them. Germline CDR1 reads MDHEN; CDR2 reads SYDVKM. CDR3 length: 15 amino acids. In DNA, the CDR3 is TGTGCCAGCAGTAAACCCCCGACAGGAAATATGGGCTACACCTTC. Translating it yields CASSKPPTGNMGYTF.

This clonotype was seen only a few times. A much larger clonotype is one base distant, so this may be a read error. The V call is TRBV6-6, the J call TRBJ2-7; 8 nucleotides align to TRBD1. Germline CDR1 MNHNY, CDR2 SVGAGI (reference sequence). The CDR3 runs to 13 residues. The CDR3 here is CVSSTRDRLGQYF. As DNA, the CDR3 is TGTGTCAGCAGTACCCGGGACAGGCTCGGGCAGTACTTC.

Turning to this clonotype: At one of its ends the junction is not consistent with the germline gene, which may arise from a read error. The V gene is TRBV29-1, the J gene TRBJ2-3, with 12 bases matching TRBD2. The germline CDR1 and CDR2 sequences are SQVTM and ANQGSEA. The CDR3 is made up of 16 amino acids. In nucleotides, the CDR3 is TGCAACGTTGAAGAAGCGGCTAGCGGGAGGGCCGGTATGCAGTATTTT. Its protein product is CNVEEAASGRAGMQYF.

This clonotype was detected ten times or more. The chain couples TRBV20-1 to TRBJ2-2, with 7 nucleotides matching TRBD1. The CDR3 is 13 residues long. Germline V gives CDR1 DFQATT, CDR2 SNEGSKA (reference sequence). CDR3 DNA: TGCATGGGGTACAGGGGGAACACCGGGGAGCTGTTTTTT. Protein sequence: CMGYRGNTGELFF.

Regarding this clonotype: One base away lies a much larger clone, so this may be a sequencing read error. The J gene is TRBJ2-1, the V gene TRBV28; no definite D call. The V end was cut by 5 bases, the J end by 0 bases, with 11 bases between. CDR3 length: 15 residues. CDR1 is MDHEN and CDR2 is SYDVKM in the germline V gene. CDR3: CASSRAYGSYNEQFF. DNA of the CDR3: TGTGCCAGCAGTAGGGCTTACGGCTCCTACAATGAGCAGTTCTTC.

The chain links TRBV29-1 to TRBJ1-2; D is ambiguous. Germline CDR1 is SQVTM and CDR2 is ANQGSEA. Trimming stripped 2 bases from V and 6 bases from J, with 16 bases between. CDR3 length equals 14 residues. DNA for the CDR3: TGCAGCGTTGAAACCCGGGGAGGGTCCAATGGCTACACCTTC. Encoded protein: CSVETRGGSNGYTF.

This clonotype was recorded many times. This sequence joins TRBV6-2 or TRBV6-3 and TRBJ2-6; the D is unclear. The V end was cut by 2 bases, the J end by 0 bases, with 2 bases between. In germline, CDR1 is MNHEY, CDR2 SVGEGT. The CDR3 length is 14 residues. The CDR3 loop reads CASSYTSGANVLTF. In nucleotides, the CDR3 is TGTGCCAGCAGTTACACCTCTGGGGCCAACGTCCTGACTTTC.

As to this clonotype: This may arise from a read error, as a much more abundant clone is one base away. V and J are TRBV23-1 and TRBJ2-3, with TRBD2 identical over 15 bases. TRBV23-1 belongs to the ORF category, with a function that is uncertain. CDR3 length equals 17 residues. For the CDR3, the DNA is TGCGCCACCAGTCAAGGACTAGCGGGGGGGCCGAAAGACACGCAGTATTTT. Amino acids: CATSQGLAGGPKDTQYF.

Remarks on this clonotype: A much larger clone differs from this one at a single base, so this may be a read error. No conserved phenylalanine or tryptophan ends this CDR3, so it is likely a read error. The V call is TRBV6-5, the J call TRBJ1-2; maybe TRBD1 (5 bases). The CDR3 length is 15 residues. V lost 7 bases to trimming and J lost 1 base, with 16 bases between them. Germline V gives CDR1 MNHEY, CDR2 SVGAGI. In DNA form, the CDR3 reads TGTGCCAGCACCAGATTCGGGGGGGGTAACTATGGCTACACCCTC. Its translation: CASTRFGGGNYGYTL.

Details on this clonotype: A single base separates this from a much larger clone, so it may be a read error. The V gene is TRBV7-9, the J gene TRBJ2-5, with D possibly being TRBD2 (5 bases). Germline CDR1 is SEHNR and CDR2 is FQNEAQ (reference sequence). The CDR3 totals 14 residues. In DNA form, the CDR3 reads TGTACCAGCAGCTTACTTGCGGGTTCAGAGACCCAGTACTTC. As protein: CTSSLLAGSETQYF.

This clonotype was observed many times. V is TRBV12-3 or TRBV12-4 and J is TRBJ2-1; D not certain. The length of the CDR3 is 16 residues. The V end lost 5 bases, the J end lost 1 base, and 15 bases lay between the germline ends. The CDR3 nucleotides are TGTGCCAGCAGTCCACGGACCTCTCGTTCCTACAATGAGCAGTTCTTC. Protein product: CASSPRTSRSYNEQFF.

V gene TRBV10-3 combines with J gene TRBJ2-2; 8 bases agree with TRBD1. This CDR3 is built from 14 residues. CDR1 and CDR2 (germline): ENHRY, SYGVKD. After removal of 9 bases from V and 6 bases from J, the junction contained 9 bases not matched to a gene. The CDR3 loop is CAIGQGGSAGELFF. CDR3 coding DNA: TGTGCCATTGGACAGGGTGGTAGCGCCGGGGAGCTGTTTTTT.

This clonotype came up many times. The V and J genes are TRBV20-1 and TRBJ1-5; D gene unclear. Per germline, CDR1 DFQATT and CDR2 SNEGSKA (reference sequence). Trimming took off 2 bases at V and 2 bases at J, with 16 bases between the two ends. The CDR3 contains 16 residues. This CDR3 reads CSARPQRRAGNQPQHF. The CDR3 region has the DNA TGCAGTGCTAGACCCCAGAGGAGGGCTGGCAATCAGCCCCAGCATTTT.

Turning to this clonotype: The conserved phenylalanine or tryptophan is not found at the CDR3 terminus, so this likely reflects a read error. This chain's CDR3 is CASSSTFTGGVGYTI. In DNA form, the CDR3 reads TGTGCAAGCAGTTCCACCTTTACAGGGGGCGTCGGATACACCATC. The chain links TRBV6-5 to TRBJ1-2; 9 bases agree with TRBD1. The CDR3 loop spans 15 amino acids. Germline assignment: CDR1 MNHEY and CDR2 SVGAGI.

This clonotype was seen repeatedly, ten times or more. The CDR3 coding sequence is TGCAGTGCTAGCGGGGCACGGGGCGAGCAGTACTTC. Residues: CSASGARGEQYF. This chain links TRBV20-1 with TRBJ2-7; D may match TRBD1 or TRBD2 (5 bases each). Germline assignment: CDR1 DFQATT and CDR2 SNEGSKA (reference sequence). This CDR3 is 12 amino acids long. Trimming took off 3 bases at V and 6 bases at J, with 12 bases between the two ends.

This clonotype has at least ten counts. The rearrangement links TRBV5-5 to TRBJ2-7, with a weak D call TRBD1 (5 bases). Looked up from germline, CDR1 is SGHKS and CDR2 is YYEKEE (reference sequence). The CDR3 extends over 13 amino acids. Deletions cut 9 bases from V and 1 base from J, with 14 bases between. CDR3 coding DNA: TGTGCCACCCCAAGGGGCAAATCCTACGAGCAGTACTTC. It encodes CATPRGKSYEQYF.

There are a few counts of this clonotype. One junction end disagrees with the germline gene, perhaps due to a read error. The genes are TRBV29-1 and TRBJ2-7; TRBD1 aligns across 8 bases. The CDR3 length is 11 residues. Germline-derived CDR1 and CDR2 are SQVTM and ANQGSEA. The CDR3 loop reads CSAVTGVEQCF. CDR3 coding DNA: TGCAGCGCAGTGACAGGGGTCGAGCAGTGCTTC.

Worth noting for this clonotype: Given a much more abundant clone one base away, this may be a read error. The missing conserved phenylalanine or tryptophan at the end of this CDR3 makes a read error likely. The chain uses TRBV25-1 and TRBJ1-4; D remains unclear. The CDR3 runs 10 residues. Germline assignment: CDR1 MGHDK and CDR2 SYGVNS. V lost 8 bases and J 7 bases, leaving 5 bases between the germline ends. The CDR3 bases are TGTGCCAGCCGCGGTGAAAAACTGTTTCTT. Translating gives CASRGEKLFL.

On this clonotype itself: Germline and junction disagree at one end, which may indicate a read error. V and J are TRBV11-2 and TRBJ2-7, with D maybe TRBD1 (6 bases). CDR1 is SGHAT and CDR2 is FQNNGV in the germline V gene. This CDR3 is built from 15 residues. The DNA of the CDR3 is TGTGTCAGCTGCTTAGGGGCCGGGACAAGCTACGAGCAGTACTTC. As protein: CVSCLGAGTSYEQYF.

The table lists this clonotype with a count of one. The germline gene is not matched at one end of the junction; a read error may be the cause. This sequence joins TRBV4-1 and TRBJ2-3, with 14 nucleotides matching TRBD2. This CDR3 is 18 amino acids long. The germline V gene has CDR1 MGHRA and CDR2 YSYEKL. The CDR3 DNA reads TGCACCAGCAGCCAACCTGCGGGACTAGCGGGAGTTTCAGATACGCAATATTTT. It specifies CTSSQPAGLAGVSDTQYF.

The rearrangement joins TRBV20-1 to TRBJ1-6; the D gene is possibly TRBD1 (5 bases). In germline, CDR1 is DFQATT, CDR2 SNEGSKA (reference sequence). V shed 6 bases and J shed 7 bases, with 10 bases lying between them. This CDR3 is 12 amino acids long. CDR3 DNA sequence: TGCAGTGCCGCCGGGGGAAATTCACCCCTCCACTTT. Amino acids: CSAAGGNSPLHF.

The chain uses TRBV7-9 and TRBJ2-1; the match to TRBD2 covers 13 bases. V shed 3 bases, J shed 8 bases, and the junction held 13 bases outside the gene matches. Germline CDR1 SEHNR, CDR2 FQNEAQ (reference sequence). The CDR3 totals 18 residues. The CDR3 region is CASSLPGTSGMIGHEQFF. The CDR3 coding sequence is TGTGCCAGCAGCTTGCCCGGGACTAGCGGGATGATTGGTCATGAGCAGTTCTTC.